This TCR beta chain originates from a study of cytomegalovirus exposure and HLA in healthy donors. The wider study: According to later analysis, the same platform produced the 120 or so validation and under 750 first-cohort repertoires.

Measured with immunoSEQ multiplex PCR; TCRdb has only the in-frame clones, and not every one. Here the sample spans over 150,000 clones, 75% to 90% being singletons. Separate from the approximately 700-subject first cohort was the approximately 120-subject validation cohort, to which the donors belonged. With respect to this clone: Antigen specificity is unknown.

The germline gives CDR1 LNHDA, CDR2 SQIVND (reference sequence). V lost 3 bases and J lost 5, with 11 bases in between. The CDR3 is 13 amino acids. The study's findings and limits: The authors confirmed in vitro that three CMV-associated chains were specific for CMV antigens.

The TCR sequence derives from a young woman in good health and CMV-seronegative. Input material: PBMCs. The rearrangement uses TRBV19 and TRBJ2-7, with D maybe TRBD1 (5 bases). In nucleotides, the CDR3 is TGTGCCAGTAGTATGGTAACCAGGGACGAGCAGTACTTC. Its translation is CASSMVTRDEQYF. Full variable domain (missing parts from reference TRBV19 and TRBJ2-7): DGGITQSPKYLFRKEGQNVTLSCEQNLNHDAMYWYRQDPGQGLRLIYYSQIVNDFQKGDIAEGYSVSREKKESFPLTVTSAQKNPTAFYLCASSMVTRDEQYFGPGTRLTVT.